The subject of this entry is one T cell receptor (beta chain). The antigen it recognizes is unknown. Per-nucleotide qualities are absent, and no much larger clonotype sits a single base away. The Qiagen DNeasy kit was used to extract genomic DNA both from unsorted PBMCs and from the negatively selected CD4+ and CD8+ fractions. TCR beta CDR3 regions were amplified by immunoSEQ multiplex PCR using primers annealing to V and J segments. A synthetic immune receptor repertoire was used to minimize amplification bias, and any residual bias was removed computationally once sequencing was done. From the authors' description of their analysis: Repertoire diversity was quantified as the Shannon entropy index using custom Python scripts. The unsorted, CD4+ and CD8+ repertoires were each analyzed separately, with the exception of combined analyses, where CD4+ and CD8+ sequences were merged in silico. A clone counted as expanded when the clone's frequency after treatment rose at least 2-fold relative to C1D1, and clones undetected at baseline were given a pseudocount of 0.5. Clones with 0 or 1 copy at C1D1 were classified as singleton clones, and clones with 2 or more copies were classified as non-singleton clones. Clones expanded in unsorted samples were labelled as CD4+, CD8+ or unknown by matching protein sequences in sorted samples from the same patient. Diversity changes from C1D1 to C4D1 were tested in paired samples using Wilcoxon tests. As stored in TCRdb, this immuneACCESS dataset retains in-frame rearrangements with V and J assigned. A fraction of the clones does not appear; measured against another copy, unresolved V genes explain less than half of the discrepancy, and the remainder lacks a known reason. V and J calls plus clone size are reproduced from that table; the DNA served to infer D and trimming. Across this sample there are 130,000 to 150,000 clones, with around 84% seen only once. The top ten hold about 9.3% of the sample.

Taken with the paper, the label for time point translates to: cycle 2 day 1 (C2D1) of nivolumab. Every trial patient had relapsed after autologous stem cell transplantation, and cohorts A, B and C differed in prior brentuximab vedotin exposure. The trial cohort comprised a few dozen patients with relapsed/refractory classical Hodgkin lymphoma whose best overall responses were complete response, partial response or progressive disease. Single-agent nivolumab was administered to trial patients in the multi-cohort phase II CheckMate 205 trial. An independent review committee assessed best overall response using the 2007 International Working Group response criteria. Trial PBMCs were collected just before the start of nivolumab (C1D1) and during therapy at cycle 2 day 1 and cycle 4 day 1. Peripheral blood was collected in 8 mL Vacutainer Cell Preparation Tubes, from which PBMCs were isolated by centrifugation and then cryopreserved.

The data were taken from a study of PD-1 blockade in classical Hodgkin lymphoma (dated by TCRdb to about 2020). At the level of the whole study: Nivolumab dosing was 3 mg/kg intravenously every 2 weeks, continuing until either disease progression or unacceptable toxicity. To define a peripheral blood immune signature of response to PD-1 blockade in classical Hodgkin lymphoma, the study combined TCR beta sequencing with CyTOF. General findings and caveats noted by the study authors: Trial patients achieving complete response had baseline diversity similar to newly diagnosed patients, whereas partial responders and progressors had significantly lower diversity. Baseline TCR diversity was reported to be lower in newly diagnosed patients than in healthy donors and to be lower still in relapsed/refractory patients. Diversity was lower in patients who began nivolumab less than 1 year after ASCT, so these patients were left out of later analyses to avoid confounding by immune reconstitution. By C4D1, a significant rise was seen in CD4+ TCR diversity but not in CD8+ TCR diversity (p=0.0027 vs p=0.16), and the rise was most apparent among complete responders (p=0.02). The study covered only a single clinical trial cohort, and the causes of the repertoire differences, possibly disease activity or prior therapy, were still not defined.

CDR1 and CDR2, looked up from the germline V gene, are SGHTA and FQGNSA. The junction shows trimming of 5 bases on V and 2 bases on J, plus 14 bases between the germline ends. The CDR3 sequence holds 15 residues, the cysteine and phenylalanine included. Just CDR3 DNA is preserved here, 45 bases in frame from base 1. Here the chain combines TRBV7-2 and TRBJ2-3, and TRBD2 may be the D gene, going by 6 matching bases. The sequence was obtained from a human donor with classical Hodgkin lymphoma. The material sequenced was peripheral blood mononuclear cells (PBMCs), taken before the second cycle of nivolumab. Here is the DNA: TGTGCCAGCAGCAGTAGCGGCCTCTCCACAGATACGCAGTATTTT. Translation gives CASSSSGLSTDTQYF.